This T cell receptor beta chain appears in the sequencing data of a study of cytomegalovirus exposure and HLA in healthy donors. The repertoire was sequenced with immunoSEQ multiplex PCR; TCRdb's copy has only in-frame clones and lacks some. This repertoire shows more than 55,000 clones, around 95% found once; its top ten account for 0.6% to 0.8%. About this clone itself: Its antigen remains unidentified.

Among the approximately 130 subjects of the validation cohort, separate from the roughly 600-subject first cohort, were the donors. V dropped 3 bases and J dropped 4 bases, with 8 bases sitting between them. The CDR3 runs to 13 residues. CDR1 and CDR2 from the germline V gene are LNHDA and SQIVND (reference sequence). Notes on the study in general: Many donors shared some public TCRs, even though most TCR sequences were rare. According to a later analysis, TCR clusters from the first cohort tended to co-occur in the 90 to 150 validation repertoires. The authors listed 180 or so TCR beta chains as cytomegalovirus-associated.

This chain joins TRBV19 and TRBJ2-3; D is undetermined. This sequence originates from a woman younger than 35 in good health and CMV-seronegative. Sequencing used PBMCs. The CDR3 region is CASSMFGSDTQYF. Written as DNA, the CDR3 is TGTGCCAGTAGTATGTTCGGGTCAGATACGCAGTATTTT.